The TCR beta chain under discussion was sequenced for a study of cytomegalovirus exposure and HLA in healthy donors. PCR involved 60 Vbeta and 13 Jbeta primers. Some clones are missing from TCRdb's copy, which holds only in-frame ones; the method was immunoSEQ multiplex PCR. This table has roughly 250,000 clones, 84% appearing once. The CDR3 length is 17 residues. Germline CDR1 and CDR2: LNHDA and SQIVND (reference sequence). Trimming took 4 bases from V and 5 from J; bases not matched to a gene: 12. This TCR came from a woman between 35 and 50 years old in good health and CMV-seropositive. Sequencing used PBMCs. The chain combines TRBV19 with TRBJ2-2; 8 nucleotides match TRBD1. CDR3 in amino acids: CASSKMGAGGATGELFF. CDR3 DNA sequence: TGTGCCAGTAGTAAAATGGGGGCAGGGGGCGCAACCGGGGAGCTGTTTTTT.